The T cell receptor beta chain described here comes from a study of T cells in localized non-small cell lung cancer. Study findings and constraints: Adjacent uninvolved lung had the highest clonality, suggesting focused antigen responses. Median roughly 57 top-100 tumor clones were shared with paired adjacent lung.

Libraries were prepared by immunoSEQ multiplex PCR; TCRdb keeps only in-frame clonotypes and omits some of them. Seen here are a few thousand clones, roughly 25% observed once, and the top ten hold 15% to 20%. This clone is judged large. What it recognizes is unknown. The sample was lung tumor tissue, taken before any cancer treatment. The TCR was taken from a male donor aged 60 or over with stage I lung adenocarcinoma.

CDR3 residues: CASSNVQGTTEAFF. CDR3 coding DNA: TGTGCCAGCTCCAATGTCCAGGGAACAACTGAAGCTTTCTTT. The rearrangement uses TRBV18 and TRBJ1-1; D may be TRBD1 (5 bases). The ends were cut back, 6 bases at V and 5 bases at J, with 16 bases in the middle. The germline gives CDR1 KGHSH, CDR2 LQKENI. The length of the CDR3 is 14 residues.